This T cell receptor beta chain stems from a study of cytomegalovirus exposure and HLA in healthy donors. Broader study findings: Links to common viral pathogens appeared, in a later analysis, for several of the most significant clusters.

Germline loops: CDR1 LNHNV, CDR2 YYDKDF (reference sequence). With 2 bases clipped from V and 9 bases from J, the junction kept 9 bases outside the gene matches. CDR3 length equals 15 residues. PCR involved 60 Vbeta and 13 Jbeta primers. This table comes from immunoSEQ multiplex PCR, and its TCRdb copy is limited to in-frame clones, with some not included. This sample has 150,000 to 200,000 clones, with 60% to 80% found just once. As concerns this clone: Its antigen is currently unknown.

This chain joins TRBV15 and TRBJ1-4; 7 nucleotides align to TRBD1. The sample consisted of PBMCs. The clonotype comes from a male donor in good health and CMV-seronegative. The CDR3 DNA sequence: TGTGCCACCAGCAGAATACGACAGGGAAATCAAAAACTGTTTTTT. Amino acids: CATSRIRQGNQKLFF.